The T cell receptor beta chain under discussion was sequenced for a study of blood T cell repertoires in COVID-19. In the study overall: Sites across the United States, Italy and Spain contributed samples from acute and convalescent COVID-19. PBMCs, B-cell-depleted T cells, or T cells were the source of the cDNA or gDNA that made up the material.

This table comes from immunoSEQ multiplex PCR, and its TCRdb copy is limited to in-frame clones, with some not included. The sample consists of about 270,000 clones, about nine tenths of them appearing once. Participants were aged about 18 to 95 years, lived in some 23 US areas, and enrolled virtually. The CDR3 is made up of 17 amino acids. CDR1 is LGHDT, CDR2 YNNKEL, per germline (reference sequence). Trimming cost V 1 base and J 7 bases, with 17 bases left between them. This clone has just one count. This sequence joins TRBV3-1 (or the pseudogene TRBV3-2) and TRBJ1-6; D is undetermined. This receptor was identified in a young woman who had recovered from COVID-19. Sample: PBMCs or T cells enriched from blood (not recorded which). CDR3 coding DNA: TGTGCCAGCAGCCAAGTGGCCCCGAGGGAGGAGAATTCACCCCTCCACTTT. Translated, it gives CASSQVAPREENSPLHF.